Listed below are T cell receptor beta chains from one sample, sequenced in a study of radiation and T cells in renal cell carcinoma. Measured with immunoSEQ multiplex PCR; TCRdb has only the in-frame clones, and not every one. Of 40,000 to 60,000 clones in the sample, roughly 80% were seen once. The sequenced sample was blood, obtained from a patient whose treatment included radiotherapy and nephrectomy. The receptors here all came from a woman aged 70-85 years with renal cell carcinoma. The CDR3 runs from the conserved cysteine through the conserved F or W. The D gene is left open where the match is weak. Some rows mark clone size as missing; the rest say once, few, many or name a class of expanded clone.

size	V	J	D	CDR3	DNA
-	TRBV27	TRBJ2-1	TRBD2	CASNGRGGYNEQFF	TGTGCCAGCAACGGGCGGGGGGGCTACAATGAGCAGTTCTTC
-	TRBV25-1	TRBJ2-7	-	CASSEYGRAAYEQYF	TGTGCCAGCAGTGAATATGGCAGGGCCGCCTACGAGCAGTACTTC
-	TRBV30	TRBJ1-1	-	CAWTPTNTEAFF	TGTGCCTGGACACCCACGAACACTGAAGCTTTCTTT
few	TRBV5-6	TRBJ1-5	-	CASSLGQASPQHF	TGTGCCAGCAGCTTGGGACAGGCCTCTCCCCAGCATTTT
-	TRBV27	TRBJ2-5	-	CASSTNTGRAQYF	TGTGCCAGCAGTACCAATACGGGAAGGGCCCAGTACTTC
-	TRBV6-1	TRBJ2-7	TRBD1	CASWGQGYEQYF	TGTGCCAGCTGGGGACAGGGGTACGAGCAGTACTTC
-	TRBV9	TRBJ1-3	-	CASSFTDGRTGNTIYF	TGTGCCAGCAGCTTCACGGACGGTCGGACTGGAAACACCATATATTTT
-	TRBV27	TRBJ2-7	-	CASKSPDATYEQYF	TGTGCCAGCAAATCACCGGACGCCACCTACGAGCAGTACTTC
-	TRBV7-8	TRBJ1-2	TRBD1	CASRRTGELGGYTF	TGTGCCAGCAGAAGGACAGGGGAATTAGGTGGCTACACCTTC
-	TRBV5-8	TRBJ1-2	-	CASSLRVGYTF	TGTGCCAGCAGCTTAAGGGTCGGCTACACCTTC
-	TRBV10-3	TRBJ1-5	TRBD1	CAISEALGQGAQPQHF	TGTGCCATCAGCGAGGCTTTAGGACAGGGGGCTCAGCCCCAGCATTTT
-	TRBV7-9	TRBJ2-7	-	CASSKGYEQYF	TGTGCCAGCAGCAAGGGCTACGAGCAGTACTTC
-	TRBV18	TRBJ2-3	-	CASSPQEAGGTDTQYF	TGTGCCAGCTCACCACAAGAGGCGGGTGGCACAGATACGCAGTATTTT
once	TRBV6-5	TRBJ2-7	-	CASSYGGGSYEQYF	TGTGCCAGCAGTTACGGAGGCGGCAGCTACGAGCAGTACTTC
few	TRBV4-1	TRBJ1-1	-	CASSLGREGTEAFF	TGCGCCAGCAGCCTCGGCAGGGAGGGCACTGAAGCTTTCTTT
-	TRBV5-8	TRBJ2-7	-	CASSGSGGLYEQYF	TGTGCCAGCAGTGGGTCAGGGGGACTTTACGAGCAGTACTTC